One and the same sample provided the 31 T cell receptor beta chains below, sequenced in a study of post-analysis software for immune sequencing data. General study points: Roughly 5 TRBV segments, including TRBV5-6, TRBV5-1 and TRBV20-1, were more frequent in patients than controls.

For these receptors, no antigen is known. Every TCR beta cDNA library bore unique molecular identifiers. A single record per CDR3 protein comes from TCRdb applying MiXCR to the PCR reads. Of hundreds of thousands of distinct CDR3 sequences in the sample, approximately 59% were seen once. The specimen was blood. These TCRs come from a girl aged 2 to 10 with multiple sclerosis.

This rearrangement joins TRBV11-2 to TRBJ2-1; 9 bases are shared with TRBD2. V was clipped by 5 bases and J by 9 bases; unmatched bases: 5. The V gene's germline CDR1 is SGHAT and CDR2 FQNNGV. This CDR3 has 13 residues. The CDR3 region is CASSRSGSGEQFF. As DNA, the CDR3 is TGTGCCAGCAGCCGTAGCGGGAGTGGTGAGCAGTTCTTC.

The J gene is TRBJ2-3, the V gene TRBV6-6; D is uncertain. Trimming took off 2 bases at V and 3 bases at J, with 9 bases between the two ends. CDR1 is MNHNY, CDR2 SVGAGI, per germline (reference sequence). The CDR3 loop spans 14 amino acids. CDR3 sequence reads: CASSYLKGTDTQYF. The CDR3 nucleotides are TGTGCCAGCAGTTACCTCAAAGGAACAGATACGCAGTATTTT.

The CDR3 sequence: CASSEARSGARETQYF. The CDR3 DNA reads as TGTGCCAGCAGCGAAGCCCGATCGGGGGCACGAGAGACCCAGTACTTC. The chain employs TRBV9 and TRBJ2-7; either TRBD1 or TRBD2 may supply D (6 bases each). The J call may not be correct, given that the DNA end is closer to TRBJ2-5. The germline V gene has CDR1 SGDLS and CDR2 YYNGEE. The CDR3 loop spans 16 amino acids.

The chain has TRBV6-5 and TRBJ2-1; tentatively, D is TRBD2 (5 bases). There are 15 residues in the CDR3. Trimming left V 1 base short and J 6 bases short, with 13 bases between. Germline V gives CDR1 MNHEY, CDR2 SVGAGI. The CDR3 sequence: CASSYYLAGLNEQFF. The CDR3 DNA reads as TGTGCCAGCAGTTACTATCTGGCGGGCCTCAATGAGCAGTTCTTC.

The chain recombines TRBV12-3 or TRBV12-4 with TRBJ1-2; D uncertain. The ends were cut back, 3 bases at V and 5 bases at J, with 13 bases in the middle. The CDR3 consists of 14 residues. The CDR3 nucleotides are TGTGCCAGCAGTTTCGGTCGAACTACTTATGGCTACACCTTC. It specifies CASSFGRTTYGYTF.

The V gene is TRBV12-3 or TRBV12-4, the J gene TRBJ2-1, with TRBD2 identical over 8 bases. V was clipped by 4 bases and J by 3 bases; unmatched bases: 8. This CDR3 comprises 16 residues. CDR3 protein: CASSSRAGGIYNEQFF. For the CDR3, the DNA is TGTGCCAGCAGTTCGAGGGCGGGAGGAATCTACAATGAGCAGTTCTTC.

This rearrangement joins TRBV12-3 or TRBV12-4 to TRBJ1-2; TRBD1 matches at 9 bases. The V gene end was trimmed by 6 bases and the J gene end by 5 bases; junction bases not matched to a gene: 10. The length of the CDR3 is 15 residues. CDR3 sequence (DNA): TGTGCCAGCAGGCGCACAGGGGGCGCCATATATGGCTACACCTTC. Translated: CASRRTGGAIYGYTF.

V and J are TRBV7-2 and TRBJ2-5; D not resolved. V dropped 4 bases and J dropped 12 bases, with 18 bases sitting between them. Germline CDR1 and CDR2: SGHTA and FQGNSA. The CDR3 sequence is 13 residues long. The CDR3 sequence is CASSSTLLGRKYF. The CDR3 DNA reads TGTGCCAGCAGCTCTACTCTTTTGGGCAGAAAGTACTTC. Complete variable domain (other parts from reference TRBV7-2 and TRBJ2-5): GAGVSQSPSNKVTEKGKDVELRCDPISGHTALYWYRQSLGQGLEFLIYFQGNSAPDKSGLPSDRFSAERTGGSVSTLTIQRTQQEDSAVYLCASSSTLLGRKYFGPGTRLLVL.

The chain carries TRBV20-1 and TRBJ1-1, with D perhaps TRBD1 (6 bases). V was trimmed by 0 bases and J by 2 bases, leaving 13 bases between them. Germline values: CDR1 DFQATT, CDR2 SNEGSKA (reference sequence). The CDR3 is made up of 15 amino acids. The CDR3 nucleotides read TGCAGTGCTAGAGATCCTGGGGGGCCCAACACTGAAGCTTTCTTT. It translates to CSARDPGGPNTEAFF.

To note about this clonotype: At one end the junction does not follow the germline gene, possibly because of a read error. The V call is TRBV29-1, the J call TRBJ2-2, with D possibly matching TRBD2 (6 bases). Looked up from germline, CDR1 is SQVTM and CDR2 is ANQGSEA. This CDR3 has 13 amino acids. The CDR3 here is CSVERTKPGERFF. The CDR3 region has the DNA TGCAGCGTTGAGCGGACTAAACCCGGGGAGCGGTTTTTT.

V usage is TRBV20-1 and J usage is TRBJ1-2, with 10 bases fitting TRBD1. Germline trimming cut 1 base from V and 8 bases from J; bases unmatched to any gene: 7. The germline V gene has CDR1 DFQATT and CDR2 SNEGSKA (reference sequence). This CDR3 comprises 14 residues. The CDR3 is CSARGGQGGTGYTF. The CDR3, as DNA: TGCAGTGCTAGAGGAGGACAGGGGGGCACGGGCTACACCTTC.

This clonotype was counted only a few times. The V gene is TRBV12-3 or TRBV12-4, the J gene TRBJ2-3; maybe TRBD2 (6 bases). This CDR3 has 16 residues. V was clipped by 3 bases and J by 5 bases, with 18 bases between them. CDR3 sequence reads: CASSLGDFFLGDTQYF. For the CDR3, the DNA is TGTGCCAGCAGTTTGGGGGACTTCTTCTTGGGAGATACGCAGTATTTT.

The CDR3: CSARGQTNYGYTF. CDR3 in DNA: TGCAGTGCCAGGGGACAGACGAACTATGGCTACACCTTC. This chain uses TRBV20-1 with TRBJ1-2; 7 bases align to TRBD1. This CDR3 contains 13 residues. Trimming took 6 bases from V and 2 from J; bases not matched to a gene: 6. Germline loops: CDR1 DFQATT, CDR2 SNEGSKA (reference sequence).

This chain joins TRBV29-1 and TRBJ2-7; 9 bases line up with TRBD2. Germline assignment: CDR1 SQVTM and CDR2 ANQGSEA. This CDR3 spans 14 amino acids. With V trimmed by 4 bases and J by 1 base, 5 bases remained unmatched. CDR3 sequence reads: CSVATSGSSYEQYF. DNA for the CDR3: TGCAGCGTTGCTACTAGCGGGTCTTCCTACGAGCAGTACTTC.

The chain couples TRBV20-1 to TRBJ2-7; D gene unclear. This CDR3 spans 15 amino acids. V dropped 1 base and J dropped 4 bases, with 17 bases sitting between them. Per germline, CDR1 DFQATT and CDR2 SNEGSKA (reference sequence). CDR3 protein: CSARGAAGSKYEQYF. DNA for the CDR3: TGCAGTGCTAGAGGGGCGGCTGGGTCGAAATACGAGCAGTACTTC.

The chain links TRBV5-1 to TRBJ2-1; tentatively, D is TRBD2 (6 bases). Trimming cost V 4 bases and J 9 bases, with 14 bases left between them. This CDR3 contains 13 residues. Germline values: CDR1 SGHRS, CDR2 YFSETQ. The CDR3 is CASSPGRGGEQFF. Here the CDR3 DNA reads TGCGCCAGCAGCCCCGGAAGGGGAGGTGAGCAGTTCTTC.

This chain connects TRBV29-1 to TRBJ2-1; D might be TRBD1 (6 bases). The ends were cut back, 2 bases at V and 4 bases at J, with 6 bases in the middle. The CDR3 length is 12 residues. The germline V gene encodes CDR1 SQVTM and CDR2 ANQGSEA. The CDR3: CSVETGYNEQFF. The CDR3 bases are TGCAGCGTTGAAACAGGGTACAATGAGCAGTTCTTC.

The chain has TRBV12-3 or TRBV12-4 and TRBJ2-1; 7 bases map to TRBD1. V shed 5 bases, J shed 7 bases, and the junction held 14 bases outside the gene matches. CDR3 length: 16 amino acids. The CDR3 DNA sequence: TGTGCCAGCAGTCCCACTCGACAGGGTGTAGGAAATGAGCAGTTCTTC. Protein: CASSPTRQGVGNEQFF.

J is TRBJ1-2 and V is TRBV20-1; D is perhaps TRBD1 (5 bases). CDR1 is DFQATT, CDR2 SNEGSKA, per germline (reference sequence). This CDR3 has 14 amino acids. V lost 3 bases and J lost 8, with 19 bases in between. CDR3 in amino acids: CSARDGALRGGYTF. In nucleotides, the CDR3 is TGCAGTGCTAGGGACGGGGCTTTAAGAGGAGGCTACACCTTC.

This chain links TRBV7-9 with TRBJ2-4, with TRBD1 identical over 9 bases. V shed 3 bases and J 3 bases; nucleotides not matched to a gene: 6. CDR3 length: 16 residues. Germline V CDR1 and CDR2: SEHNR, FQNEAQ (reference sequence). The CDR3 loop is CASSFLGQGGKNIQYF. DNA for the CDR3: TGTGCCAGCAGCTTTCTGGGACAGGGCGGCAAAAACATTCAGTACTTC.

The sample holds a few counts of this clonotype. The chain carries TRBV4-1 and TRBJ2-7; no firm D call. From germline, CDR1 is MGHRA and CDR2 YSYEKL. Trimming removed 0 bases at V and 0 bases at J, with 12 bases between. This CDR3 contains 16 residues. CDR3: CASSQEPSSSSYEQYF. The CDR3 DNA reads TGCGCCAGCAGCCAAGAACCGTCCAGTTCCTCCTACGAGCAGTACTTC.

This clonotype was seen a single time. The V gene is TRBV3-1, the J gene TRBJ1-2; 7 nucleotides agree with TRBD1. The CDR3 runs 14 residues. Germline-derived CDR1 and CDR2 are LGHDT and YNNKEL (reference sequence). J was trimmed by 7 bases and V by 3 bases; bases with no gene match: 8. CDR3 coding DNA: TGTGCCAGCAGCCATACCTCAGGGGGACCTGGCTACACCTTC. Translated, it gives CASSHTSGGPGYTF. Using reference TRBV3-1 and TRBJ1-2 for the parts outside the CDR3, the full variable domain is DTAVSQTPKYLVTQMGNDKSIKCEQNLGHDTMYWYKQDSKKFLKIMFSYNNKELIINETVPNRFSPKSPDKAHLNLHINSLELGDSAVYFCASSHTSGGPGYTFGSGTRLTVV.

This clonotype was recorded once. The CDR3 region has the DNA TGTGCCAGCAGCTTCGACAGAGCAAGGGATGGCTACACCTTC. Its protein is CASSFDRARDGYTF. The chain combines TRBV6-1 with TRBJ1-2; possibly TRBD1 for D (5 bases). The CDR3 extends over 14 amino acids. V shed 6 bases and J shed 6 bases, with 17 bases lying between them. Germline CDR1 and CDR2: MNHNS and SASEGT.

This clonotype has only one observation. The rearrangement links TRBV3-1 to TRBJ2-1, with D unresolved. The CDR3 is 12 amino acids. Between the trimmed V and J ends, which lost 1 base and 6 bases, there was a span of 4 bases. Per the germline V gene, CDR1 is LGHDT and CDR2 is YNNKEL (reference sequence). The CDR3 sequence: CASSQAPNEQFF. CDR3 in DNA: TGTGCCAGCAGCCAAGCCCCCAATGAGCAGTTCTTC.

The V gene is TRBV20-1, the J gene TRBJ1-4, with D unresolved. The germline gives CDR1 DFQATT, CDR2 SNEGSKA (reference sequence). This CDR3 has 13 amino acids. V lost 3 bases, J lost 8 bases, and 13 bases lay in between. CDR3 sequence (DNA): TGCAGTGCTAGGGCTGGGAATGAAGAAAAACTGTTTTTT. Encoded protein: CSARAGNEEKLFF.

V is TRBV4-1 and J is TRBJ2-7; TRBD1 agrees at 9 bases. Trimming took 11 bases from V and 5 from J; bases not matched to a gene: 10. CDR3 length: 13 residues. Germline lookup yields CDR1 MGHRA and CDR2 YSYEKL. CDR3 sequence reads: CASSWDRANEQYF. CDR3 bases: TGCGCCTCCTCATGGGACAGGGCGAACGAGCAGTACTTC.

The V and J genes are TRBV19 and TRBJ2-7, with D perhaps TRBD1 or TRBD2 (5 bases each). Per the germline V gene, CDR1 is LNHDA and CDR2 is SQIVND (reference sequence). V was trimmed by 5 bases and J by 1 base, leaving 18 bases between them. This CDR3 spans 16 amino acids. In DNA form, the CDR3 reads TGTGCCAGTAGTGTTCGGGGCGGAGCCAAATCCTACGAGCAGTACTTC. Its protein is CASSVRGGAKSYEQYF.

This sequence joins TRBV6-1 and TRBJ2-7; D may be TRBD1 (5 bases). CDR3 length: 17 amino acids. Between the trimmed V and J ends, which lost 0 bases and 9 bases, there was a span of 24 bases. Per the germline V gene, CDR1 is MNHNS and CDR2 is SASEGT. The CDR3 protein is CASSEALQQVIRLGQYF. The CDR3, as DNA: TGTGCCAGCAGTGAAGCGCTTCAACAGGTGATAAGGCTAGGGCAGTACTTC.

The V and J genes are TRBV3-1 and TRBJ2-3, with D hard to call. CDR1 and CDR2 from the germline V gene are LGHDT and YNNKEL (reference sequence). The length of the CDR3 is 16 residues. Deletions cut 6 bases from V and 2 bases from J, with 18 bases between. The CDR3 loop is CASRLPYSPLTDTQYF. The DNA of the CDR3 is TGTGCCAGCAGACTACCCTATTCTCCTCTCACAGATACGCAGTATTTT.

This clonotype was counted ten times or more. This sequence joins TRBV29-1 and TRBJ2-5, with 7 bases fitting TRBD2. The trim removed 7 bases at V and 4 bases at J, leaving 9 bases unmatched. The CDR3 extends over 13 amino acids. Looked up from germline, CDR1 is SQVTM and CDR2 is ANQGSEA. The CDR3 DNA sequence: TGCAGCGGGACTCAGGGAGGGCGAGAGACCCAGTACTTC. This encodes CSGTQGGRETQYF.

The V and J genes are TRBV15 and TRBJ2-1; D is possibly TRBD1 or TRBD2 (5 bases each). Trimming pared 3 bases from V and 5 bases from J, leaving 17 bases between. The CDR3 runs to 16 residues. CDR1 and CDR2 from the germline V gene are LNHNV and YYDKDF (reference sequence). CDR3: CATSRSRDAWDNEQFF. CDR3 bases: TGTGCCACCAGCAGGTCCAGGGACGCCTGGGACAATGAGCAGTTCTTC.